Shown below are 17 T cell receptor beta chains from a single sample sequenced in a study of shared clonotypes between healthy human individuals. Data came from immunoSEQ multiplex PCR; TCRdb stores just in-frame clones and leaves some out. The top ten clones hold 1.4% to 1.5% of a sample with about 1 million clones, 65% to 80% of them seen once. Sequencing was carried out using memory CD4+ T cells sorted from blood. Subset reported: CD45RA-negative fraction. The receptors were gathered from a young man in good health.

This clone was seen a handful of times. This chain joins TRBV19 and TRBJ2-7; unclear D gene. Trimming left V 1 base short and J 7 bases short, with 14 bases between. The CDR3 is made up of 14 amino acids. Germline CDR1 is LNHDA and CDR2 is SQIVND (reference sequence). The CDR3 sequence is CASSIAVTRTEQYF. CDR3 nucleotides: TGTGCCAGTAGTATAGCTGTGACCCGTACGGAGCAGTACTTC.

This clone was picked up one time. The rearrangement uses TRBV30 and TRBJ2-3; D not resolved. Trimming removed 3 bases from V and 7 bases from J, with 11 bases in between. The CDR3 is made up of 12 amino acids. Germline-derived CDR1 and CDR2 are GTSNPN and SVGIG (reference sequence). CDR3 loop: CAWSLQMNTQYF. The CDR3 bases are TGTGCCTGGAGCCTGCAAATGAATACGCAGTATTTT.

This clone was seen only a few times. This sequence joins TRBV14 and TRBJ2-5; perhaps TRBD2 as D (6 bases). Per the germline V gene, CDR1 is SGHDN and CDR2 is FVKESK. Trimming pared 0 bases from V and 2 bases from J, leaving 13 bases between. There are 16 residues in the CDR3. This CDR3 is CASSQERRAAQETQYF. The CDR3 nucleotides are TGTGCCAGCAGCCAAGAACGGAGGGCGGCACAAGAGACCCAGTACTTC.

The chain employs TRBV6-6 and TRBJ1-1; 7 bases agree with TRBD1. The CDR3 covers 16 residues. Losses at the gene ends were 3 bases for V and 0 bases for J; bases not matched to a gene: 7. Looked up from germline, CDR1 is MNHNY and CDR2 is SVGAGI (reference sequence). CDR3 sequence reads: CASSYPGQHLNTEAFF. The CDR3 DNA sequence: TGTGCCAGCAGTTATCCGGGACAGCATCTGAACACTGAAGCTTTCTTT.

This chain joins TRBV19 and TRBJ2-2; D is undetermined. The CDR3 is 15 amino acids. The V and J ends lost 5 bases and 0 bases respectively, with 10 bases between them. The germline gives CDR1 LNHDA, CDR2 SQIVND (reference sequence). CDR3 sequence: CASSARISNTGELFF. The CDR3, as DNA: TGTGCCAGTAGTGCGCGGATATCGAACACCGGGGAGCTGTTTTTT.

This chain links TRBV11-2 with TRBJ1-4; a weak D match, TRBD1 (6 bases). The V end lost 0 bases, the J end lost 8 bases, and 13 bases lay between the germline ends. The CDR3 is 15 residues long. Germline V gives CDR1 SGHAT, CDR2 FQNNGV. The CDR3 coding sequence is TGTGCCAGCAGCTTAGATACAGGGATGGGGGAAAAACTGTTTTTT. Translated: CASSLDTGMGEKLFF.

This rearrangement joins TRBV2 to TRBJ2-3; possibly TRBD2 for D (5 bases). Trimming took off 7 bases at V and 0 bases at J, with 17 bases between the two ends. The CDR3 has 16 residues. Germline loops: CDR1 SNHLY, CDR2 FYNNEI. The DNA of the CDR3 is TGTGCCAGCACCCGGACTCAACCTGCTAGCACAGATACGCAGTATTTT. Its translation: CASTRTQPASTDTQYF.

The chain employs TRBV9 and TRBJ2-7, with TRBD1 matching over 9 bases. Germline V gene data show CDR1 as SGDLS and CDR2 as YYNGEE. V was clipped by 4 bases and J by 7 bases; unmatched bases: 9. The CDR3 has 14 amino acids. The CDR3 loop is CASSLDTGGREQYF. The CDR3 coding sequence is TGTGCCAGCAGCCTAGACACAGGGGGCAGGGAGCAGTACTTC.

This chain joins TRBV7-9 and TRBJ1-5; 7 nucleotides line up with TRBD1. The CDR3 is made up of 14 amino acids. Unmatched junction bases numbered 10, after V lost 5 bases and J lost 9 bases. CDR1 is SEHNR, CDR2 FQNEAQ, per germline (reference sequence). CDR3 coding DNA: TGTGCCAGCAGCCCCGGGACAGCCGGTAGGCCCCAGCATTTT. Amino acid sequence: CASSPGTAGRPQHF.

The chain's CDR3 is CASTLGSSGNTIYF. The DNA of the CDR3 is TGCGCCAGCACCCTTGGGAGCTCTGGAAACACCATATATTTT. V gene TRBV5-1 combines with J gene TRBJ1-3; no clear D gene. Germline assignment: CDR1 SGHRS and CDR2 YFSETQ. Trimming took 6 bases from V and 0 from J, leaving 10 bases between them. The length of the CDR3 is 14 residues.

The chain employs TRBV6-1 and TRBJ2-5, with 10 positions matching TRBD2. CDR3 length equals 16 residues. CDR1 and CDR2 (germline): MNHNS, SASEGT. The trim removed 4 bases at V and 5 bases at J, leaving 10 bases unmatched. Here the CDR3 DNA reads TGTGCCAGCAGTGTGGGGACTAGCGTCCAGGGGGAGACCCAGTACTTC. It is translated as CASSVGTSVQGETQYF.

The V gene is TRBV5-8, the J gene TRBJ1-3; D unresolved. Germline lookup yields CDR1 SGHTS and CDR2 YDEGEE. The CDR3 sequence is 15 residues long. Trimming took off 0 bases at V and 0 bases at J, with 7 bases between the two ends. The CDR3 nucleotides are TGTGCCAGCAGCTTGGCGCTTGGCTCTGGAAACACCATATATTTT. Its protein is CASSLALGSGNTIYF.

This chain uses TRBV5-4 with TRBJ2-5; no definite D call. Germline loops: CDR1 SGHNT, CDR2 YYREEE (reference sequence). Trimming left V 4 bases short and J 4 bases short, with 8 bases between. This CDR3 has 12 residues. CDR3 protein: CASSQARETQYF. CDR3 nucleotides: TGTGCCAGCAGCCAAGCCCGAGAGACCCAGTACTTC.

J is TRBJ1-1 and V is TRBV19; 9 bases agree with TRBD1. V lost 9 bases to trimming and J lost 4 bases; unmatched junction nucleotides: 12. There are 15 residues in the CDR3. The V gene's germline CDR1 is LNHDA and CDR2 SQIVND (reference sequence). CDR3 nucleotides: TGTGCCAGCTCTCCGGGGACAGGGTTCGCCACTGAAGCTTTCTTT. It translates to CASSPGTGFATEAFF.

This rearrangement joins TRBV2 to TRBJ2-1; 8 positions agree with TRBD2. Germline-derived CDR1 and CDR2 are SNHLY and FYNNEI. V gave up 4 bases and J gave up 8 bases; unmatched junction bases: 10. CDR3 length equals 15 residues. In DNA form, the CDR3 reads TGTGCCAGCAGTGTAGTGGTAGCGGGGTGGGATGAGCAGTTCTTC. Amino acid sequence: CASSVVVAGWDEQFF.

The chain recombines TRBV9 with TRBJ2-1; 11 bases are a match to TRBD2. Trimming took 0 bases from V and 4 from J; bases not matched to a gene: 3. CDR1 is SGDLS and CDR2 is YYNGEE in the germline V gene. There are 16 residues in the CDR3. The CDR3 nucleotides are TGTGCCAGCAGCGTAGGCGCTAGCGGGGGGTACAATGAGCAGTTCTTC. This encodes CASSVGASGGYNEQFF. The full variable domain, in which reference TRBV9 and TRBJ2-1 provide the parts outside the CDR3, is DSGVTQTPKHLITATGQRVTLRCSPRSGDLSVYWYQQSLDQGLQFLIQYYNGEERAKGNILERFSAQQFPDLHSELNLSSLELGDSALYFCASSVGASGGYNEQFFGPGTRLTVL.

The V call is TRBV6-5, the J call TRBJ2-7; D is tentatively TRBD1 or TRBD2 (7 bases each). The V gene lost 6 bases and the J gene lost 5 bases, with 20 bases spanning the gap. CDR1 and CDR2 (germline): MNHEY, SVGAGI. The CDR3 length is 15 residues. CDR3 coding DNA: TGTGCCAGCAGCGTCCGGAACAGGGGAGGGGACGAGCAGTACTTC. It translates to CASSVRNRGGDEQYF.